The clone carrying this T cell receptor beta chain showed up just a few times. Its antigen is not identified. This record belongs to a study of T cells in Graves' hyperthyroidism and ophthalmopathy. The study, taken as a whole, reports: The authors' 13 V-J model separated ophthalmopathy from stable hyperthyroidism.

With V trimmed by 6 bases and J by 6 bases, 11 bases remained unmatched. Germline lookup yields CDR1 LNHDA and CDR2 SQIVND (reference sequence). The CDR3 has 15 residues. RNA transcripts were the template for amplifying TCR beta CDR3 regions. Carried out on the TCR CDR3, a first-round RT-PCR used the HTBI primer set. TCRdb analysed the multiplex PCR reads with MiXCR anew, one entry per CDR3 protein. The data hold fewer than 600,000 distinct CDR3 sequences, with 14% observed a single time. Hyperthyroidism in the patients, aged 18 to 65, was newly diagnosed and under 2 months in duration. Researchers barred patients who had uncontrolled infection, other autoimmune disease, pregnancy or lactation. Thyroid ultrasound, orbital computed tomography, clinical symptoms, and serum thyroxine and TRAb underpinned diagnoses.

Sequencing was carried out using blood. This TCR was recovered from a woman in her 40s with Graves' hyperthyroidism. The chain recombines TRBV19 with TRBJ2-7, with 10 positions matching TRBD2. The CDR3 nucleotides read TGTGCCAGTAGCCTAGTAAGCGGGAGGGCCTTCGAGCAGTACTTC. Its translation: CASSLVSGRAFEQYF.